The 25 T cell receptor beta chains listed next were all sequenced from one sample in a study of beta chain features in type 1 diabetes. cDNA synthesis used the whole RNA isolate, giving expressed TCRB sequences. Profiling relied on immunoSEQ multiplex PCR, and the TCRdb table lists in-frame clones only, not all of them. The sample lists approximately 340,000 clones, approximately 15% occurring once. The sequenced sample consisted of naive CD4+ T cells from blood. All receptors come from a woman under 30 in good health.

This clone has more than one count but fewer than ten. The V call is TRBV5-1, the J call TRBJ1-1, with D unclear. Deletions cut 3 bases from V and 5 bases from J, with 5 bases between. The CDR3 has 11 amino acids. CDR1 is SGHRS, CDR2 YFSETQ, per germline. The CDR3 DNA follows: TGCGCCAGCAGCTCACAAACTGAAGCTTTCTTT. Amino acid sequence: CASSSQTEAFF.

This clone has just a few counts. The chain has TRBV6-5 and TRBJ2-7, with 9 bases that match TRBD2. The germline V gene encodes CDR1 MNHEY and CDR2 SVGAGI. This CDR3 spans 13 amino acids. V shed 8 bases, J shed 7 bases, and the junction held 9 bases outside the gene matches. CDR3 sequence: CASGRREGEEQYF. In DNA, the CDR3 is TGTGCCAGCGGTCGGCGGGAGGGCGAAGAGCAGTACTTC.

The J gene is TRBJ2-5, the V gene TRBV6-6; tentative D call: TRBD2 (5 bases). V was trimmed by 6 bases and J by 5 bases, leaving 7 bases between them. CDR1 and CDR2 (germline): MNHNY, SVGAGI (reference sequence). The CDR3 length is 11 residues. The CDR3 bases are TGTGCCAGCAGAACGGGGGAGACCCAGTACTTC. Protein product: CASRTGETQYF.

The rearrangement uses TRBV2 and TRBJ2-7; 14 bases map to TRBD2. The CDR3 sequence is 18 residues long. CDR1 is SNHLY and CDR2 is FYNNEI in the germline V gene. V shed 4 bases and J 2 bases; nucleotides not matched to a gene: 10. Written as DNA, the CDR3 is TGTGCCAGCAGTGCAAGACTAGCGGGAGGGGGAAAGACCTACGAGCAGTACTTC. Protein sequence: CASSARLAGGGKTYEQYF.

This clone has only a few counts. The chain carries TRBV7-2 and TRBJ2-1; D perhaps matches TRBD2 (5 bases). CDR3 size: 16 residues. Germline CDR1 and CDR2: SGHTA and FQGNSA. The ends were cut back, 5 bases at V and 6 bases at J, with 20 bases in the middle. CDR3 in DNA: TGTGCCAGCAGCCCCAGAGGGCTTCAAGGCGGCAATGAGCAGTTCTTC. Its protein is CASSPRGLQGGNEQFF.

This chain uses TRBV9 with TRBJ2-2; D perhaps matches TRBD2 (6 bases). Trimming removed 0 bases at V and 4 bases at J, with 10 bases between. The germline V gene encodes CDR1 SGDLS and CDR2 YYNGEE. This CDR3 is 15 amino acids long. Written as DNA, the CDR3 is TGTGCCAGCAGCGTAGACGGGAGAGGCACCGGGGAGCTGTTTTTT. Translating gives CASSVDGRGTGELFF.

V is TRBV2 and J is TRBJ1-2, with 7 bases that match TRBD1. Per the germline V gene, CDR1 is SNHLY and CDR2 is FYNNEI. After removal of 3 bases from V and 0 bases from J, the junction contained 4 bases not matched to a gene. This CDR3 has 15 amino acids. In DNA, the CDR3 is TGTGCCAGCAGTGACACAGGGGTAGCTAACTATGGCTACACCTTC. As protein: CASSDTGVANYGYTF.

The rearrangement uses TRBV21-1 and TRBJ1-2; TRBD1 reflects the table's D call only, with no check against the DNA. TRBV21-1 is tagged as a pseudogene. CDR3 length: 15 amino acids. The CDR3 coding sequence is TGTGCCAGCAGCCCCCGGACAGGGACTAACTATGGCTACACCTTC. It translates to CASSPRTGTNYGYTF.

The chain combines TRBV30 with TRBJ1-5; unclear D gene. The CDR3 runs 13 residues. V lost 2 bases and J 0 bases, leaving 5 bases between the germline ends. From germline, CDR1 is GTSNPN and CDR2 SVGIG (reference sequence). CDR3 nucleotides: TGTGCCTGGAGTAGGAGTAGCAATCAGCCCCAGCATTTT. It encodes CAWSRSSNQPQHF. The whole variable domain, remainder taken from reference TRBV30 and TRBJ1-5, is SQTIHQWPATLVQPVGSPLSLECTVEGTSNPNLYWYRQAAGRGLQLLFYSVGIGQISSEVPQNLSASRPQDRQFILSSKKLLLSDSGFYLCAWSRSSNQPQHFGDGTRLSIL.

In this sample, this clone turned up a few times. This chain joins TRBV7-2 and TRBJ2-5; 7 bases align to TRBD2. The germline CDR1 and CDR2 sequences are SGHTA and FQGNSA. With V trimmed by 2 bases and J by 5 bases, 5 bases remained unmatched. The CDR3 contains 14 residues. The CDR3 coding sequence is TGTGCCAGCAGCTTAACGGGAGCGGGGGAGACCCAGTACTTC. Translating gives CASSLTGAGETQYF.

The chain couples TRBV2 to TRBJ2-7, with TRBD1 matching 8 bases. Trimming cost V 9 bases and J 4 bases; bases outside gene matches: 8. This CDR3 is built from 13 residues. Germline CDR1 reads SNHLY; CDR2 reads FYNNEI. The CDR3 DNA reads TGTGCCAGTAGTCCGGACAGGGAGTACGAGCAGTACTTC. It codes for CASSPDREYEQYF.

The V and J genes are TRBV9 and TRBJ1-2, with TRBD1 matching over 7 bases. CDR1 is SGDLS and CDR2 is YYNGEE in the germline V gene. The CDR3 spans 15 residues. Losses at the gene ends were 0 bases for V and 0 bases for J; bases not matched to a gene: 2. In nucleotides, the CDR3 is TGTGCCAGCAGCGTAGGACAGGGCACTAACTATGGCTACACCTTC. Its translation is CASSVGQGTNYGYTF.

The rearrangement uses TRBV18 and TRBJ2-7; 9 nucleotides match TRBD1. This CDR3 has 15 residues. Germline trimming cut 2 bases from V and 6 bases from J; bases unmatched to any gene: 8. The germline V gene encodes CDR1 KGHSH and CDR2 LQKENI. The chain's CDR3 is CASSPRAQGAGEQYF. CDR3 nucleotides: TGTGCCAGCTCACCAAGAGCACAGGGGGCGGGCGAGCAGTACTTC.

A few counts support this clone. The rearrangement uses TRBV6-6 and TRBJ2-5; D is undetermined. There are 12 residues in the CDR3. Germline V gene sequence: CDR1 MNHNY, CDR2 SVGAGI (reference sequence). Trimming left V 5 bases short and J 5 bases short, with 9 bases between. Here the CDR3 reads CASSPALETQYF. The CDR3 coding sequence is TGTGCCAGCAGTCCAGCGCTTGAGACCCAGTACTTC.

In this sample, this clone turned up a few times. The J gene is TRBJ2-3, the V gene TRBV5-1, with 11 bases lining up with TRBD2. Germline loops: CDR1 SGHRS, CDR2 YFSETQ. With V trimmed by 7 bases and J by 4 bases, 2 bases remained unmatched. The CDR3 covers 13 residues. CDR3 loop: CASRGLAADTQYF. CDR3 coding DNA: TGCGCCAGCCGGGGACTAGCGGCAGATACGCAGTATTTT.

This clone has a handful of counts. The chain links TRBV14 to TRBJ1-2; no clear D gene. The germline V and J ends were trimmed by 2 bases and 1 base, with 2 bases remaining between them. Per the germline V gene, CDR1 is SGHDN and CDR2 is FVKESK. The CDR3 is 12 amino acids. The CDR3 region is CASSQLNYGYTF. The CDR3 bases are TGTGCCAGCAGCCAACTTAACTATGGCTACACCTTC.

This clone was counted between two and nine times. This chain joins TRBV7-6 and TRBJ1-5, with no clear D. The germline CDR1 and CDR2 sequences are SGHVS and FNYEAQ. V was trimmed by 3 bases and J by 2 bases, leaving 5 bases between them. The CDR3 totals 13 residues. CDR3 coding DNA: TGTGCCAGCAGCTTGAGTGGCAATCAGCCCCAGCATTTT. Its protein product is CASSLSGNQPQHF.

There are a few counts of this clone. The CDR3 DNA reads TGCAGCGTTGAGGTCGAGGAACTTTATGGCTACACCTTC. Its protein product is CSVEVEELYGYTF. V gene TRBV29-1 combines with J gene TRBJ1-2; D is unclear. This CDR3 comprises 13 residues. The V gene lost 3 bases and the J gene lost 5 bases, with 13 bases spanning the gap. Germline assignment: CDR1 SQVTM and CDR2 ANQGSEA.

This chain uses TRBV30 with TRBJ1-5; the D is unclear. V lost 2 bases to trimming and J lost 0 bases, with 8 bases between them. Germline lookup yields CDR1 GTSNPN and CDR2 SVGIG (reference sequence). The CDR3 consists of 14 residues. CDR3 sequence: CAWSYGDSNQPQHF. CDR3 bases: TGTGCCTGGAGTTACGGGGATAGCAATCAGCCCCAGCATTTT.

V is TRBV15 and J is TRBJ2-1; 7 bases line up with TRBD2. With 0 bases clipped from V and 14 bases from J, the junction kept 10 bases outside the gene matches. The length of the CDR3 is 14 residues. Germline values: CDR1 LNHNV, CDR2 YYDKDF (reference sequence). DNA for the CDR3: TGTGCCACCAGCAGAGATCGAGTGGCGGGAGCCGAGTTCTTC. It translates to CATSRDRVAGAEFF.

CDR3 nucleotide sequence: TGCAGCGTCGTCGGGGCAGGGGGCCCCTCGGATACGCAGTATTTT. Its protein is CSVVGAGGPSDTQYF. This chain connects TRBV29-1 to TRBJ2-3; 8 bases agree with TRBD1. V gave up 6 bases and J gave up 6 bases; unmatched junction bases: 14. CDR1 is SQVTM and CDR2 is ANQGSEA in the germline V gene. The CDR3 extends over 15 amino acids.

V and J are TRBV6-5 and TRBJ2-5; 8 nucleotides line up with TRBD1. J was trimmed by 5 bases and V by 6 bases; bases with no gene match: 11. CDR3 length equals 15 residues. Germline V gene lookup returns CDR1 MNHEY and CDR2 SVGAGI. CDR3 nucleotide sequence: TGTGCCAGCAGGCGGGACAGGTCGTTGTGGGAGACCCAGTACTTC. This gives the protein CASRRDRSLWETQYF.

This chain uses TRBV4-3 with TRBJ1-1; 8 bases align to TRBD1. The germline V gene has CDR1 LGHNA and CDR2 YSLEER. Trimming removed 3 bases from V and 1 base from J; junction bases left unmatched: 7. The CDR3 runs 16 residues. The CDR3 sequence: CASSHFLTGANTEAFF. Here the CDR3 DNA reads TGCGCCAGCAGCCACTTTCTGACAGGGGCGAACACTGAAGCTTTCTTT.

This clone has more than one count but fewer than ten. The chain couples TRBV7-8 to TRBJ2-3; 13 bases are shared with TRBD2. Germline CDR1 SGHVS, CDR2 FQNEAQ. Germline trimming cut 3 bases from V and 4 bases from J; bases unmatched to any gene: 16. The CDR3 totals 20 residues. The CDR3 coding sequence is TGTGCCAGCAGCTTCAGTCGACTAGCGGGAGGCCTTAGATCCTCAGATACGCAGTATTTT. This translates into CASSFSRLAGGLRSSDTQYF.

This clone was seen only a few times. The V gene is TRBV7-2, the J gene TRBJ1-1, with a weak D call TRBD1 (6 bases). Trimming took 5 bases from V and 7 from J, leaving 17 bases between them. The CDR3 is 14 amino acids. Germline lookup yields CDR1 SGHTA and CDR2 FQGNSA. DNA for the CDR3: TGTGCCAGCAGCCTCAGCAGGGGATTGGGTGAAGCTTTCTTT. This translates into CASSLSRGLGEAFF.